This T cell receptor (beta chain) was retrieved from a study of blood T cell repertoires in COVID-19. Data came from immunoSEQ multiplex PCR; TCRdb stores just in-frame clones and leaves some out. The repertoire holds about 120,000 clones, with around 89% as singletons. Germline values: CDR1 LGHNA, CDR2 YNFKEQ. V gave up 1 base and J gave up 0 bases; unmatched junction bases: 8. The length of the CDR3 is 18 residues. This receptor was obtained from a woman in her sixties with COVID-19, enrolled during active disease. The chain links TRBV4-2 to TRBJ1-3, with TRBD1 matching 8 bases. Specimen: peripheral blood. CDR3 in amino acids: CASSQGDRTFLSGNTIYF. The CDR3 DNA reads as TGTGCCAGCAGCCAAGGGGACAGGACCTTTCTCTCTGGAAACACCATATATTTT.